The 27 T cell receptor beta chains below were found in one sample sequenced in a study of molecular identifiers for immune sequencing clone quantification. TCRdb itself ran the PCR reads through MiXCR, one entry per CDR3 protein. The data show some 320,000 distinct CDR3 sequences, over 20% seen once. Specimen: naive CD8+ T cells from blood, with Jurkat cell RNA spiked in. The subset here: FACS-sorted CD8+CD4-CCR7+CD45RA+ naive T cells. All receptors derive from a human donor in good health. Some libraries in this study had Jurkat cell RNA spiked in.

This clonotype was detected many times. The gene calls are TRBV7-6 and TRBJ2-3; 9 bases agree with TRBD2. CDR3 length: 17 amino acids. V shed 5 bases and J 2 bases; nucleotides not matched to a gene: 11. Germline CDR1 is SGHVS and CDR2 is FNYEAQ. The CDR3 protein is CASSPGPSGENTDTQYF. CDR3 sequence (DNA): TGTGCCAGCAGCCCCGGCCCTAGCGGGGAAAACACAGATACGCAGTATTTT.

This clonotype was seen at least ten times. This chain connects TRBV27 to TRBJ1-1; no clear D gene. Germline V CDR1 and CDR2: MNHEY, SMNVEV (reference sequence). The CDR3 consists of 13 residues. V lost 3 bases to trimming and J lost 0 bases, with 5 bases between them. CDR3 loop: CASSLYMNTEAFF. As DNA, the CDR3 is TGTGCCAGCAGTTTGTACATGAACACTGAAGCTTTCTTT.

This clonotype was seen ten or more times. V is TRBV20-1 and J is TRBJ1-4; the D is unclear. In germline, CDR1 is DFQATT, CDR2 SNEGSKA (reference sequence). The CDR3 loop spans 14 amino acids. Trimming shortened V by 0 bases and J by 4 bases, and 9 bases separated the two germline ends. In DNA form, the CDR3 reads TGCAGTGCTAGAGATCTGAGGGATAATGAAAAACTGTTTTTT. This codes for CSARDLRDNEKLFF.

Comment on this clonotype: A much bigger clone sits one base away, suggesting this may be a read error. The chain joins TRBV5-6 to TRBJ2-7; possibly TRBD1 or TRBD2 for D (5 bases each). Germline-derived CDR1 and CDR2 are SGHDT and YYEEEE. This CDR3 has 12 residues. The DNA of the CDR3 is TGTGCCAGCAGCTGGGGACGAGGGGAGCAGTGCTTC. This codes for CASSWGRGEQCF.

This clonotype showed up many times. This chain connects TRBV9 to TRBJ1-1, with TRBD1 identical over 10 bases. In germline, CDR1 is SGDLS, CDR2 YYNGEE. The CDR3 consists of 12 residues. Trimming cost V 3 bases and J 7 bases; bases outside gene matches: 0. The CDR3 DNA follows: TGTGCCAGCAGCGGGGACAGGGGTGAAGCTTTCTTT. Protein: CASSGDRGEAFF.

This clonotype was counted ten times or more. The chain is built from TRBV9 and TRBJ2-3; TRBD2 matches 10 bases. From germline, CDR1 is SGDLS and CDR2 YYNGEE. The CDR3 has 17 amino acids. Unmatched junction bases numbered 5, after V lost 1 base and J lost 0 bases. CDR3 residues: CASSVPLAGESTDTQYF. CDR3 in DNA: TGTGCCAGCAGCGTACCGCTAGCGGGGGAAAGCACAGATACGCAGTATTTT.

This clonotype was observed many times. The chain carries TRBV7-9 and TRBJ2-7, with TRBD1 identical over 7 bases. From germline, CDR1 is SEHNR and CDR2 FQNEAQ (reference sequence). This CDR3 contains 12 residues. With V trimmed by 5 bases and J by 12 bases, 10 bases remained unmatched. In DNA form, the CDR3 reads TGTGCCAGCAGCCAAGGCCGGACAGGACGGTACTTC. It specifies CASSQGRTGRYF.

This clonotype was recorded at least ten times. The chain joins TRBV7-9 to TRBJ2-7; D is undetermined. Trimming took off 7 bases at V and 6 bases at J, with 13 bases between the two ends. This CDR3 region has 12 residues. Germline-derived CDR1 and CDR2 are SEHNR and FQNEAQ (reference sequence). CDR3 DNA sequence: TGTGCCAGCACCAAGACTGCTATCGAGCAGTACTTC. It is translated as CASTKTAIEQYF. Using reference TRBV7-9 and TRBJ2-7 for the parts outside the CDR3, the full variable domain is DTGVSQNPRHKITKRGQNVTFRCDPISEHNRLYWYRQTLGQGPEFLTYFQNEAQLEKSRLLSDRFSAERPKGSFSTLEIQRTEQGDSAMYLCASTKTAIEQYFGPGTRLTVT.

On this clonotype: At one of its ends the junction is not consistent with the germline gene, which may arise from a read error. The CDR3 protein is CTSSEVTGQGRGWANVLTF. The CDR3, as DNA: TGTACCAGCAGTGAAGTAACGGGACAGGGGAGGGGTTGGGCCAACGTCCTGACTTTC. The chain employs TRBV6-1 and TRBJ2-6; 10 nucleotides match TRBD1. Germline V gene data show CDR1 as MNHNS and CDR2 as SASEGT. The CDR3 is made up of 19 amino acids.

This clonotype has a handful of counts. The chain is built from TRBV6-5 and TRBJ2-7; unclear D gene. There are 13 residues in the CDR3. V dropped 2 bases and J dropped 7 bases, with 12 bases sitting between them. The germline gives CDR1 MNHEY, CDR2 SVGAGI. For the CDR3, the DNA is TGTGCCAGCAGTTACGGGTTGGGAATGGAGCAGTACTTC. Encoded protein: CASSYGLGMEQYF.

The V and J genes are TRBV18 and TRBJ1-1; TRBD1 aligns across 11 bases. The CDR3 is 17 residues long. Germline-derived CDR1 and CDR2 are KGHSH and LQKENI. Losses at the gene ends were 4 bases for V and 3 bases for J; bases not matched to a gene: 10. This CDR3 is CASSLNWTGGLYTEAFF. The DNA for the CDR3 is TGTGCCAGCTCACTAAATTGGACAGGGGGCTTGTACACTGAAGCTTTCTTT.

About this clonotype itself: A read error may account for a junction end that differs from germline. This chain links TRBV28 with TRBJ2-6; possibly TRBD1 or TRBD2 for D (5 bases each). Germline CDR1 reads MDHEN; CDR2 reads SYDVKM. This CDR3 region has 14 residues. This CDR3 reads CASSQGTGANVLIF. The CDR3 DNA follows: TGTGCCAGCAGTCAGGGAACCGGGGCCAACGTCCTGATTTTC.

In this sample, this clonotype turned up once. One base away lies a much larger clone, so this may be a sequencing read error. The chain is built from TRBV20-1 and TRBJ2-7; 7 positions match TRBD1. The germline gives CDR1 DFQATT, CDR2 SNEGSKA (reference sequence). The CDR3 extends over 13 amino acids. CDR3 coding DNA: TGCAGTGTCAGGGGGTCAGCCACCTACGAGCAGTGCTTC. Translating gives CSVRGSATYEQCF.

This clonotype was counted once. This rearrangement joins TRBV27 to TRBJ2-7; the D gene is possibly TRBD1 (6 bases). Trimming pared 3 bases from V and 1 base from J, leaving 10 bases between. Germline V gene data show CDR1 as MNHEY and CDR2 as SMNVEV (reference sequence). The CDR3 covers 14 residues. The DNA of the CDR3 is TGTGCCAGCAGTTTTGGACAGAAATCCTACGAGCAGTACTTC. Protein product: CASSFGQKSYEQYF.

This chain connects TRBV10-2 to TRBJ1-5; possibly TRBD1 for D (6 bases). From germline, CDR1 is WSHSY and CDR2 SAAADI. The CDR3 is 15 residues long. V dropped 2 bases and J dropped 5 bases, with 13 bases sitting between them. CDR3 sequence reads: CASSETHQGYQPQHF. DNA for the CDR3: TGCGCCAGCAGTGAGACCCACCAGGGGTATCAGCCCCAGCATTTT.

In the case of this clonotype: A read error may produce the germline difference seen at one junction end. This chain uses TRBV4-3 with TRBJ2-3; D assignment may be TRBD1 or TRBD2 (5 bases each). In germline, CDR1 is LGHNA, CDR2 YSLEER. CDR3 size: 17 residues. CDR3 in DNA: TGCGCCAACAGCCAAGATTGGGACGCCGCCGGGACAGATACGCAGTATTTT. It is translated as CANSQDWDAAGTDTQYF.

The chain couples TRBV20-1 to TRBJ2-7; D is perhaps TRBD2 (6 bases). There are 14 residues in the CDR3. Germline loops: CDR1 DFQATT, CDR2 SNEGSKA (reference sequence). Trimming stripped 3 bases from V and 2 bases from J, with 14 bases between. The CDR3 loop reads CSASPSSVTYEQYF. CDR3 nucleotide sequence: TGCAGTGCTAGTCCTTCTAGCGTCACCTACGAGCAGTACTTC.

The J gene is TRBJ2-3, the V gene TRBV7-9; TRBD1 matches at 10 bases. The CDR3 has 19 amino acids. Germline V gene data show CDR1 as SEHNR and CDR2 as FQNEAQ (reference sequence). V lost 4 bases, J lost 5 bases, and 18 bases stayed unmatched. The CDR3 spells CASSSYYSDRGLEIDTQYF. The CDR3 region has the DNA TGTGCCAGCAGCTCCTACTATTCAGACAGGGGGCTTGAAATAGATACGCAGTATTTT.

This rearrangement joins TRBV7-6 to TRBJ2-7, with TRBD2 identical over 7 bases. V shed 2 bases, J shed 3 bases, and the junction held 10 bases outside the gene matches. Germline CDR1 SGHVS, CDR2 FNYEAQ. The CDR3 is 16 residues long. Here the CDR3 reads CASSLLAGDGVYEQYF. The CDR3 bases are TGTGCCAGCAGCTTACTCGCGGGGGATGGAGTCTACGAGCAGTACTTC.

The chain links TRBV27 to TRBJ2-3; D perhaps matches TRBD2 (6 bases). The CDR3 loop spans 17 amino acids. Germline CDR1 reads MNHEY; CDR2 reads SMNVEV (reference sequence). Trimming took 5 bases from V and 6 from J, leaving 24 bases between them. The CDR3 here is CASSPLSTRFVTDTQYF. As DNA, the CDR3 is TGTGCCAGCAGTCCGCTTTCGACTAGATTTGTCACGGATACGCAGTATTTT.

As concerns this clonotype: This may arise from a read error, as a much more abundant clone is one base away. This CDR3 fails to terminate in the conserved phenylalanine or tryptophan, so it likely reflects a read error. V and J are TRBV12-3 or TRBV12-4 and TRBJ2-5, with a possible D match to TRBD1 (6 bases). The CDR3 runs to 14 residues. The V end was cut by 5 bases, the J end by 4 bases, with 14 bases between. The CDR3 region is CASSLPDSRETQYL. The DNA for the CDR3 is TGTGCCAGCAGTCTCCCGGACAGTCGAGAGACCCAGTACCTC.

In its sample, this clonotype was seen many times. V usage is TRBV15 and J usage is TRBJ2-3, with D possibly being TRBD1 (6 bases). V dropped 5 bases and J dropped 2 bases, with 17 bases sitting between them. The CDR3 totals 16 residues. Germline-derived CDR1 and CDR2 are LNHNV and YYDKDF (reference sequence). CDR3 coding DNA: TGTGCCACCAGCCGAGGACAGTCAGGACTCACAGATACGCAGTATTTT. Residues: CATSRGQSGLTDTQYF.

This clonotype was seen many times. This rearrangement joins TRBV6-2 or TRBV6-3 to TRBJ1-5; 8 nucleotides align to TRBD1. CDR1 MNHEY and CDR2 SVGEGT come from the germline V gene. The CDR3 is 16 residues long. V gave up 4 bases and J gave up 3 bases; unmatched junction bases: 8. CDR3 residues: CASSSFGQGLNQPQHF. The CDR3, as DNA: TGTGCCAGCAGTTCCTTCGGACAGGGCCTCAATCAGCCCCAGCATTTT.

V gene TRBV12-3 or TRBV12-4 combines with J gene TRBJ2-7; D may be TRBD2 (6 bases). Trimming cost V 2 bases and J 4 bases, with 18 bases left between them. The CDR3 extends over 16 amino acids. The CDR3 DNA sequence: TGTGCCAGCAGTTTACCGGCGGGGTTCCGGGGGTACGAGCAGTACTTC. Its protein product is CASSLPAGFRGYEQYF.

Concerning this clonotype: A much larger clone lies one base from this, so it may be a read error. This chain joins TRBV19 and TRBJ2-7; TRBD2 is a possible D gene (6 bases). This CDR3 spans 13 amino acids. The germline CDR1 and CDR2 sequences are LNHDA and SQIVND (reference sequence). For the CDR3, the DNA is TGTGCCGGTAGTGTAGCGGCCGGCTACGAGCAGTACTTC. Protein sequence: CAGSVAAGYEQYF.

In this sample, this clonotype turned up a few times. This rearrangement joins TRBV6-5 to TRBJ1-1, with D hard to call. The germline V gene has CDR1 MNHEY and CDR2 SVGAGI. The CDR3 spans 13 residues. Trimming removed 2 bases at V and 5 bases at J, with 9 bases between. The CDR3 DNA follows: TGTGCCAGCAGTTACAGGCACGGGACTGAAGCTTTCTTT. Its translation: CASSYRHGTEAFF.

This clonotype was observed many times. The J gene is TRBJ2-3, the V gene TRBV11-2; D gene ambiguous. This CDR3 has 13 amino acids. V dropped 6 bases and J dropped 0 bases, with 7 bases sitting between them. CDR1 SGHAT and CDR2 FQNNGV come from the germline V gene. The CDR3 is CASRVGSTDTQYF. The CDR3 DNA reads as TGTGCCAGCAGGGTTGGTAGCACAGATACGCAGTATTTT.